The 23 T cell receptor beta chains below come from one sample, sequenced in a study of T cell repertoires in aging, cancer and after chemotherapy. TRB rearrangements spanning V, D and J were amplified using mixed TRB-A/B primers. TCRdb ran MiXCR on the multiplex PCR reads and lists one entry per CDR3 protein. The profile shows several thousand distinct CDR3 sequences, around 28% of them singletons. Peripheral blood genomic DNA, not sorted cells or RNA, was the template. The sample consisted of blood. These receptors were taken from a human donor with a blood cancer.

V gene TRBV11-3 combines with J gene TRBJ1-4; D unresolved. The CDR3 consists of 13 residues. V lost 1 base and J 8 bases, leaving 8 bases between the germline ends. CDR1 and CDR2 (germline): SGHNT, YENEEA. CDR3 protein: CASSLAVGEKLFF. CDR3 coding DNA: TGTGCCAGCAGCTTAGCGGTAGGGGAAAAACTGTTTTTT.

By proportion, this clonotype is medium-sized. The gene calls are TRBV5-4 and TRBJ2-3; TRBD1 matches 7 bases. Germline CDR1 SGHNT, CDR2 YYREEE (reference sequence). CDR3 length: 14 residues. After removal of 4 bases from V and 6 bases from J, the junction contained 8 bases not matched to a gene. CDR3 sequence: CASSVNRGKDTQYF. The CDR3 nucleotides read TGTGCCAGCAGCGTCAACAGGGGTAAGGATACGCAGTATTTT.

CDR3 in DNA: TGTGCCAGCAGCTTGGGTGGAAGGGACCACGAGCAGTACTTC. Its translation: CASSLGGRDHEQYF. The chain employs TRBV5-6 and TRBJ2-7; D assignment may be TRBD1 or TRBD2 (5 bases each). CDR1 SGHDT and CDR2 YYEEEE come from the germline V gene. The CDR3 is 14 amino acids. The V gene lost 0 bases and the J gene lost 5 bases, with 12 bases spanning the gap. Full variable domain (remainder filled in from reference TRBV5-6 and TRBJ2-7): DAGVTQSPTHLIKTRGQQVTLRCSPKSGHDTVSWYQQALGQGPQFIFQYYEEEERQRGNFPDRFSGHQFPNYSSELNVNALLLGDSALYLCASSLGGRDHEQYFGPGTRLTVT.

V and J are TRBV5-5 and TRBJ1-1; TRBD1 might be the D (5 bases). V gave up 6 bases and J gave up 0 bases, with 15 bases separating them. In germline, CDR1 is SGHKS, CDR2 YYEKEE (reference sequence). CDR3 length: 15 amino acids. CDR3 bases: TGTGCCAGCAACGGGGGGTTGTTCATGAACACTGAAGCTTTCTTT. It encodes CASNGGLFMNTEAFF.

The J gene is TRBJ2-7, the V gene TRBV7-9; 10 nucleotides align to TRBD1. The CDR3 extends over 14 amino acids. V shed 1 base, J shed 5 bases, and the junction held 2 bases outside the gene matches. CDR1 and CDR2 from the germline V gene are SEHNR and FQNEAQ (reference sequence). CDR3 in DNA: TGTGCCAGCAGCTTAGAAGACAGGGGGCACGAGCAGTACTTC. Translated, it gives CASSLEDRGHEQYF.

The gene calls are TRBV6-6 and TRBJ2-5, with 7 bases aligning to TRBD1. Germline V gene lookup returns CDR1 MNHNY and CDR2 SVGAGI (reference sequence). V trimming: 5 bases; J trimming: 9 bases; junction bases outside the gene matches: 12. The CDR3 has 14 residues. CDR3 bases: TGTGCCAGCAGTACGGGACAGACGTGGGAGTCCCAGTACTTC. It is translated as CASSTGQTWESQYF.

Here the CDR3 DNA reads TGTGCCAGCAGTTTTTTACAGGGCTACACCTTC. It is translated as CASSFLQGYTF. The chain joins TRBV6-2 or TRBV6-3 to TRBJ1-2; unclear D gene. Trimming stripped 4 bases from V and 8 bases from J, with 8 bases between. There are 11 residues in the CDR3. CDR1 and CDR2 (germline): MNHEY, SVGEGT.

The rearrangement uses TRBV5-6 and TRBJ1-2; D remains ambiguous. V was clipped by 6 bases and J by 2 bases, with 14 bases between them. This CDR3 spans 14 amino acids. The germline CDR1 and CDR2 sequences are SGHDT and YYEEEE. Here the CDR3 reads CASTSDGRNYGYTF. For the CDR3, the DNA is TGTGCCAGCACCTCGGATGGGCGAAACTATGGCTACACCTTC.

The chain couples TRBV18 to TRBJ2-6; D is tentatively TRBD1 or TRBD2 (5 bases each). This CDR3 comprises 15 residues. V was cut by 6 bases and J by 2 bases, with 11 bases left in between. Germline CDR1 reads KGHSH; CDR2 reads LQKENI. The CDR3 nucleotides are TGTGCCAGCTCCTCCCGGGGCGCTGGGGCCAACGTCCTGACTTTC. Protein product: CASSSRGAGANVLTF.

The chain links TRBV6-5 to TRBJ2-7; 9 bases agree with TRBD1. The germline CDR1 and CDR2 sequences are MNHEY and SVGAGI. V was clipped by 5 bases and J by 2 bases; unmatched bases: 10. The CDR3 extends over 16 amino acids. This CDR3 is CASSRRGGTGTYEQYF. DNA of the CDR3: TGTGCCAGCAGTAGGCGAGGCGGGACAGGGACCTACGAGCAGTACTTC.

The chain uses TRBV6-5 and TRBJ1-1; 9 bases map to TRBD1. This CDR3 spans 16 amino acids. The trim removed 5 bases at V and 0 bases at J, leaving 7 bases unmatched. CDR1 and CDR2 (germline): MNHEY, SVGAGI. DNA for the CDR3: TGTGCCAGCAGTGCCGGACAGGGGACCATGAACACTGAAGCTTTCTTT. It specifies CASSAGQGTMNTEAFF.

By sample share, this clonotype is medium-sized. The chain combines TRBV18 with TRBJ2-6; D perhaps matches TRBD1 (6 bases). This CDR3 has 17 residues. The germline V gene has CDR1 KGHSH and CDR2 LQKENI. V shed 3 bases and J shed 3 bases, with 15 bases lying between them. This CDR3 reads CASSPSTGLGGANVLTF. The CDR3, as DNA: TGTGCCAGCTCACCTTCGACAGGTTTAGGTGGGGCCAACGTCCTGACTTTC.

By its share, this clonotype is medium-sized (0.01 to 0.1%). This rearrangement joins TRBV6-5 to TRBJ2-2; 10 nucleotides match TRBD1. Germline V gives CDR1 MNHEY, CDR2 SVGAGI. The CDR3 loop spans 15 amino acids. The V segment lost 7 bases and the J segment 5 bases; nucleotides outside the gene matches: 7. The CDR3 sequence is CASMRTGGGTGELFF. In nucleotides, the CDR3 is TGTGCCAGCATGAGGACAGGGGGTGGGACCGGGGAGCTGTTTTTT.

This clonotype was recorded a few times. The CDR3 spells CAISESRTSGSYEQYF. In DNA, the CDR3 is TGTGCCATCAGTGAGTCACGGACTAGCGGATCCTACGAGCAGTACTTC. This sequence joins TRBV10-3 and TRBJ2-7; 10 bases agree with TRBD2. CDR3 length: 16 amino acids. Germline values: CDR1 ENHRY, CDR2 SYGVKD. V was clipped by 0 bases and J by 1 base; unmatched bases: 3.

CDR3 in DNA: TGTGCCAGCTCCCAAGTTACACAGGGGGCCTCTGGGGCCAACGTCCTGACTTTC. Translating gives CASSQVTQGASGANVLTF. The genes are TRBV18 and TRBJ2-6, with TRBD1 matching over 9 bases. V shed 6 bases, J shed 0 bases, and the junction held 9 bases outside the gene matches. CDR3 length equals 18 residues. CDR1 and CDR2 (germline): KGHSH, LQKENI.

In its sample, this clonotype is medium-sized. The V and J genes are TRBV11-1 and TRBJ2-2; TRBD1 agrees at 8 bases. The CDR3 is 17 residues long. Germline V gives CDR1 SGHAT, CDR2 FQDESV (reference sequence). The junction had 12 bases not matched to a gene; V was cut back by 5 bases and J by 4 bases. CDR3 sequence reads: CASSRQGAVRVTGELFF. The CDR3 nucleotides read TGTGCCAGCAGCCGGCAGGGGGCAGTCCGGGTCACCGGGGAGCTGTTTTTT.

By share of the sample, this clonotype is medium-sized. The chain combines TRBV30 with TRBJ2-5; D gene uncertain. The CDR3 has 12 residues. V was shortened by 5 bases and J by 5 bases, with 12 bases between the two germline ends. Germline CDR1 and CDR2: GTSNPN and SVGIG (reference sequence). The CDR3 DNA reads TGTGCCTGGGAAGCAGGATCGGAGACCCAGTACTTC. It specifies CAWEAGSETQYF.

The chain is built from TRBV5-1 and TRBJ2-5; D possibly corresponds to TRBD1 (6 bases). V lost 5 bases and J 3 bases, leaving 14 bases between the germline ends. The germline CDR1 and CDR2 sequences are SGHRS and YFSETQ. The CDR3 is made up of 14 amino acids. Here the CDR3 DNA reads TGCGCCAGCAGTCGGGACACGGACAAAGAGACCCAGTACTTC. Its protein is CASSRDTDKETQYF.

This clonotype showed up just a few times. The CDR3 DNA is TGTGCCAGTAGTACGAATCCAGAGAACACTGAAGCTTTCTTT. Amino acid sequence: CASSTNPENTEAFF. J is TRBJ1-1 and V is TRBV19; D is ambiguous. CDR1 is LNHDA and CDR2 is SQIVND in the germline V gene (reference sequence). V was pared by 4 bases and J by 1 base, with 10 bases between. This CDR3 has 14 amino acids.

J is TRBJ1-5 and V is TRBV6-5; 7 bases agree with TRBD1. Germline CDR1 MNHEY, CDR2 SVGAGI. The ends lost 8 bases at V and 6 bases at J; junction bases unmatched: 13. There are 15 residues in the CDR3. CDR3 nucleotide sequence: TGTGCCAGCCAAGGAGGGGGCACGTATGGTCAGCCCCAGCATTTT. Its protein is CASQGGGTYGQPQHF.

This sequence joins TRBV6-5 and TRBJ1-1, with TRBD1 as a possible D gene (5 bases). Germline V gives CDR1 MNHEY, CDR2 SVGAGI. The CDR3 is made up of 14 amino acids. V shed 2 bases and J shed 4 bases, with 11 bases lying between them. DNA of the CDR3: TGTGCCAGCAGTTACCGCTCGGGGGGCACTGAAGCTTTCTTT. This codes for CASSYRSGGTEAFF.

A word on this clonotype: One end of the junction is discordant with germline, which a read error may explain. The rearrangement links TRBV6-6 to TRBJ1-2; no definite D call. The CDR3 loop spans 15 amino acids. The V gene's germline CDR1 is MNHNY and CDR2 SVGAGI (reference sequence). In nucleotides, the CDR3 is TGTGCCATCAGTGAGTCGCAAAGTGGGGACTATGGCTACACCTTC. It is translated as CAISESQSGDYGYTF.

Notes on this clonotype: The junction differs from germline at one of its ends, possibly a read error. The rearrangement joins TRBV7-4 to TRBJ2-5; D not certain. CDR1 is SGHVT, CDR2 SQSDAQ, per germline. The CDR3 totals 13 residues. CDR3 sequence (DNA): TGTGCTAGCAGCCGAACAGACCAAGAGACCCAGTACTTC. Its translation is CASSRTDQETQYF.